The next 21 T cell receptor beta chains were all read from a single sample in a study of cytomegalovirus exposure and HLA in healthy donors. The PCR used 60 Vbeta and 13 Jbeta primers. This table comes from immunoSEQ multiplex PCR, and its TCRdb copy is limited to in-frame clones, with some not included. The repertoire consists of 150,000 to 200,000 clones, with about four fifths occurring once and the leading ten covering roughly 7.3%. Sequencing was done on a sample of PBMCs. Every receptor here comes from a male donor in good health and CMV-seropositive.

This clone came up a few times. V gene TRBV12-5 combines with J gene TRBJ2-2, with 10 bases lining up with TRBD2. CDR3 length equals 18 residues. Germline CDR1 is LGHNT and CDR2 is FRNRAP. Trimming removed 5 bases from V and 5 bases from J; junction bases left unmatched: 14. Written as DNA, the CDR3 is TGTGCTAGTGGTGGCCCCCCAGCGGGGGGGCCTGGAACCGGGGAGCTGTTTTTT. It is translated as CASGGPPAGGPGTGELFF.

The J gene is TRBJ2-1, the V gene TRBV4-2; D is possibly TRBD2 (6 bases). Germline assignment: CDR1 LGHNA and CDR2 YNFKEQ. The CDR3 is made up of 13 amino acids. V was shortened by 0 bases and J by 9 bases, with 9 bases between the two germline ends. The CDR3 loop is CASSQDLGGEQFF. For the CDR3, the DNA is TGTGCCAGCAGCCAAGACCTCGGGGGTGAGCAGTTCTTC.

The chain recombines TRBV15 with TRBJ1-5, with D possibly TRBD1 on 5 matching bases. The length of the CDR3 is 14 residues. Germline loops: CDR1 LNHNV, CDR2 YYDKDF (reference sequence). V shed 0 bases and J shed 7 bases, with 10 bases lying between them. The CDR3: CATSRDVGVQPQHF. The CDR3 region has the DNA TGTGCCACCAGCAGAGATGTAGGGGTACAGCCCCAGCATTTT.

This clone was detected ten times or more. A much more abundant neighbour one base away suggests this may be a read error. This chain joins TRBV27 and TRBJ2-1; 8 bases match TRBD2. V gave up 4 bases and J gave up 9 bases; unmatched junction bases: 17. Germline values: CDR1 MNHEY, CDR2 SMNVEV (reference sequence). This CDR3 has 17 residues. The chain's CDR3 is CASSWSLRSGVRGEQFF. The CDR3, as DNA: TGTGCCAGCAGTTGGTCGCTCCGTAGCGGGGTTCGTGGTGAGCAGTTCTTC.

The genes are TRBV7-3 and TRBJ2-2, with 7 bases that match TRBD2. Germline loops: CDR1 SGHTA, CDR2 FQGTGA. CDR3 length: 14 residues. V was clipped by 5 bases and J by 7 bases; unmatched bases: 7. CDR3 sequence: CASSLGLVGGELFF. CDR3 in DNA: TGTGCCAGCAGCCTCGGACTAGTTGGCGGGGAGCTGTTTTTT.

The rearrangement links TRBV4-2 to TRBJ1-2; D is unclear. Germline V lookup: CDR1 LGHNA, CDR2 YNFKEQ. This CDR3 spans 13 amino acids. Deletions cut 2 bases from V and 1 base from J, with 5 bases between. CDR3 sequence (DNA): TGTGCCAGCAGCCAATCCCATAACTATGGCTACACCTTC. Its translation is CASSQSHNYGYTF.

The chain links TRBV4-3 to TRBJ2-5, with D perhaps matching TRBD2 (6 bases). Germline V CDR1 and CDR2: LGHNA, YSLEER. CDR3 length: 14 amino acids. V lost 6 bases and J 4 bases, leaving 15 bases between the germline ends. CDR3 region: CASSQGSGLETQYF. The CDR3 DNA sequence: TGCGCCAGCAGTCAGGGTAGCGGATTAGAGACCCAGTACTTC.

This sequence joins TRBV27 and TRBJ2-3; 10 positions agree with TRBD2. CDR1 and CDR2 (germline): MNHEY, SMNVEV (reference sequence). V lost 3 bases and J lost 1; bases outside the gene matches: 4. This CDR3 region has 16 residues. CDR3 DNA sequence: TGTGCCAGCAGTTTTCGTACTAGCGGGGGCACAGATACGCAGTATTTT. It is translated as CASSFRTSGGTDTQYF.

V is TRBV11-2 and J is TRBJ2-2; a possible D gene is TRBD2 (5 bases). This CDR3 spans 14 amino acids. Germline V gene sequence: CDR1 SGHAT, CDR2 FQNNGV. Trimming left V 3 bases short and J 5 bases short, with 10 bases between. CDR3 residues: CASSFGEWTGELFF. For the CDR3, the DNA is TGTGCCAGCAGCTTTGGGGAGTGGACCGGGGAGCTGTTTTTT.

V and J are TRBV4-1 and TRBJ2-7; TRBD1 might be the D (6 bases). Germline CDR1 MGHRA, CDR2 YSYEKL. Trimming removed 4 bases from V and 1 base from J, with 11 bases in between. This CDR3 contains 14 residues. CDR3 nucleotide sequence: TGCGCCAGCAGCCCCTGGGACAATTCCTACGAGCAGTACTTC. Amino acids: CASSPWDNSYEQYF.

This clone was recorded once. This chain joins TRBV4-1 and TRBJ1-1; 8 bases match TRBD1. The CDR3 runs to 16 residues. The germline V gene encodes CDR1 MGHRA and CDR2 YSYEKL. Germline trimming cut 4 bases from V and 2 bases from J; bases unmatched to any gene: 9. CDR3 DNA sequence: TGCGCCAGCAGCCGTACCCCACAGGGGGACAACACTGAAGCTTTCTTT. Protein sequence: CASSRTPQGDNTEAFF.

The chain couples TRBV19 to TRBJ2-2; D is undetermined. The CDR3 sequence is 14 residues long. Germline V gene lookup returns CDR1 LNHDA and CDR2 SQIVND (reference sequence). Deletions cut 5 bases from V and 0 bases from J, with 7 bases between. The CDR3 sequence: CASSPQANTGELFF. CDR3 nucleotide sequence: TGTGCCAGTAGTCCGCAGGCGAACACCGGGGAGCTGTTTTTT. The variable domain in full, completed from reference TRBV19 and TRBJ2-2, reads DGGITQSPKYLFRKEGQNVTLSCEQNLNHDAMYWYRQDPGQGLRLIYYSQIVNDFQKGDIAEGYSVSREKKESFPLTVTSAQKNPTAFYLCASSPQANTGELFFGEGSRLTVL.

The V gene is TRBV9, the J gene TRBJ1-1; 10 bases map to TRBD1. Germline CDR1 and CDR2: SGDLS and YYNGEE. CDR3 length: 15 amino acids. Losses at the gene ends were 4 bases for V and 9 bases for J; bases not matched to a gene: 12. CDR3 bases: TGTGCCAGCAGCCCTAAGAGGGACAGGGGTTTCAAAGCTTTCTTT. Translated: CASSPKRDRGFKAFF.

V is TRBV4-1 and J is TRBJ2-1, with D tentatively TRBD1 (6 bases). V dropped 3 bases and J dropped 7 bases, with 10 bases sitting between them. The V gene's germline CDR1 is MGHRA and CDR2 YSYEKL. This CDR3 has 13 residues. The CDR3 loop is CASSHWGRNEQFF. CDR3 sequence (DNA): TGCGCCAGCAGCCATTGGGGGCGAAATGAGCAGTTCTTC.

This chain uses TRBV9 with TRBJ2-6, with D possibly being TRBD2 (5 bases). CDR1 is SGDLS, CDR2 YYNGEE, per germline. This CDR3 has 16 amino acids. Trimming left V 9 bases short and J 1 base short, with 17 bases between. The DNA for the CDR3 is TGTGCCACCGGTCCGGGATCGGGTTCTGGGGCCAACGTCCTGACTTTC. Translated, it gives CATGPGSGSGANVLTF.

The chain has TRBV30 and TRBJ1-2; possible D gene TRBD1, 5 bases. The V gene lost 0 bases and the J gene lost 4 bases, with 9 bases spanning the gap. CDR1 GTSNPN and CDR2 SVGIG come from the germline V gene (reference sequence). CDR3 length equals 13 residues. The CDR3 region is CAWSVNGGYGYTF. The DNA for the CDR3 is TGTGCCTGGAGTGTAAACGGGGGCTATGGCTACACCTTC.

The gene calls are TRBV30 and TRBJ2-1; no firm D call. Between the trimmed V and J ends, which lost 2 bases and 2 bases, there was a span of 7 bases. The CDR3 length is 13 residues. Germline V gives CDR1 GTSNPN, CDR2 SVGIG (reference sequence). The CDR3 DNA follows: TGTGCCTGGAGTTCGAACACCTACAATGAGCAGTTCTTC. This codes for CAWSSNTYNEQFF.

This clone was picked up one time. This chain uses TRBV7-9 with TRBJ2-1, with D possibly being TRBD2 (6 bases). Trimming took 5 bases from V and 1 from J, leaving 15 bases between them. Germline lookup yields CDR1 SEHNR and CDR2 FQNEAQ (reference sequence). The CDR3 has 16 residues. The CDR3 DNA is TGTGCCAGCAGCCCCCGGAGGGGTGAGTCCTACAATGAGCAGTTCTTC. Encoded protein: CASSPRRGESYNEQFF.

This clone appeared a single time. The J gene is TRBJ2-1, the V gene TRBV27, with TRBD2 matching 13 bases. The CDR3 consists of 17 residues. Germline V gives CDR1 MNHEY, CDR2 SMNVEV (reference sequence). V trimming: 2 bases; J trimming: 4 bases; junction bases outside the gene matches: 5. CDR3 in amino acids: CASSLLTSGGRYNEQFF. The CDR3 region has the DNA TGTGCCAGCAGTTTACTGACTAGCGGGGGGCGTTACAATGAGCAGTTCTTC.

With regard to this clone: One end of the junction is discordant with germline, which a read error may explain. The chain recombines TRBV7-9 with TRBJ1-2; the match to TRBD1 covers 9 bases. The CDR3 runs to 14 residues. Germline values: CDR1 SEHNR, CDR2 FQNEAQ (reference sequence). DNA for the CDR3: TGTTCCAGCAGCTTCGAGACAGGGGGTCATGGCTACACCTTC. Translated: CSSSFETGGHGYTF.

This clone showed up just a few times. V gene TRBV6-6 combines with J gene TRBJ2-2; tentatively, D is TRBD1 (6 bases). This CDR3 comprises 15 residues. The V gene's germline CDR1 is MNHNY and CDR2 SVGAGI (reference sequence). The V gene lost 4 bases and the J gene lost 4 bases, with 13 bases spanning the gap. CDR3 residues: CASSSLGAGTGELFF. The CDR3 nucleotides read TGTGCCAGCAGTTCCCTGGGGGCAGGCACCGGGGAGCTGTTTTTT.